The table lists the clone carrying this T cell receptor beta chain with a few counts. This specimen belongs to a study of T cell changes during pregnancy in multiple sclerosis. Assay used: immunoSEQ multiplex PCR; TCRdb lists only in-frame clones, some missing. The data contain 80,000 to 130,000 clones, 90% to 95% of them singletons. This material consisted of peripheral blood, taken before pregnancy. This sequence originates from a female donor with multiple sclerosis, enrolled in a pregnancy study.

CDR3 sequence reads: CASSPGDRHGYTF. DNA of the CDR3: TGTGCCAGCAGCCCGGGAGATAGGCATGGCTACACCTTC. J is TRBJ1-2 and V is TRBV9; D is unresolved. CDR3 length: 13 residues. Trimming cost V 4 bases and J 6 bases, with 13 bases left between them. Germline CDR1 is SGDLS and CDR2 is YYNGEE.